The 7 T cell receptor beta chains given below trace back to one sample, sequenced in a study of blood T cell repertoires in COVID-19. Only in-frame clones appear in the TCRdb table, and some are missing; sequencing was by immunoSEQ multiplex PCR. This sample has 200,000 to 250,000 clones, with 70% to 90% found just once. The sequencing input was peripheral blood. These receptors all come from a man aged 50 to 59 who had recovered from COVID-19.

The rearrangement uses TRBV30 and TRBJ2-3; D unresolved. The germline gives CDR1 GTSNPN, CDR2 SVGIG (reference sequence). V lost 1 base and J lost 6, with 8 bases in between. The CDR3 covers 12 residues. CDR3 region: CAWSEYEDTQYF. The DNA for the CDR3 is TGTGCCTGGAGTGAATATGAGGATACGCAGTATTTT.

The chain employs TRBV4-1 and TRBJ2-5; 11 bases align to TRBD2. V was pared by 1 base and J by 4 bases, with 5 bases of the junction left unmatched. Germline loops: CDR1 MGHRA, CDR2 YSYEKL. There are 16 residues in the CDR3. The CDR3 here is CASSQGVLAGGETQYF. CDR3 DNA: TGCGCCAGCAGCCAAGGGGTCCTAGCGGGAGGAGAGACCCAGTACTTC.

This clone was observed at least ten times. This chain uses TRBV7-9 with TRBJ1-4; 7 bases agree with TRBD1. CDR3 size: 15 residues. V was clipped by 1 base and J by 8 bases; unmatched bases: 7. In germline, CDR1 is SEHNR, CDR2 FQNEAQ (reference sequence). The CDR3 sequence is CASSLVAQGNEKLFF. DNA of the CDR3: TGTGCCAGCAGCTTAGTCGCACAGGGGAACGAAAAACTGTTTTTT.

The rearrangement links TRBV19 to TRBJ2-3; D call uncertain. This CDR3 contains 14 residues. Germline-derived CDR1 and CDR2 are LNHDA and SQIVND (reference sequence). V dropped 7 bases and J dropped 2 bases, with 13 bases sitting between them. The chain's CDR3 is CASTEDFFTDTQYF. The CDR3 bases are TGTGCCAGTACCGAGGATTTCTTCACAGATACGCAGTATTTT.

CDR3 region: CASGTGGNEKLFF. CDR3 sequence (DNA): TGTGCCAGCGGAACAGGGGGCAACGAAAAACTGTTTTTT. The chain carries TRBV28 and TRBJ1-4, with 9 bases that match TRBD1. V lost 8 bases and J lost 8; bases outside the gene matches: 6. The CDR3 has 13 residues. CDR1 is MDHEN and CDR2 is SYDVKM in the germline V gene. Based on the CDR3 plus reference TRBV28 and TRBJ1-4, the full variable domain is DVKVTQSSRYLVKRTGEKVFLECVQDMDHENMFWYRQDPGLGLRLIYFSYDVKMKEKGDIPEGYSVSREKKERFSLILESASTNQTSMYLCASGTGGNEKLFFGSGTQLSVL.

The chain joins TRBV7-2 to TRBJ1-6; a possible D gene is TRBD1 (6 bases). CDR3 length: 13 amino acids. Trimming pared 5 bases from V and 8 bases from J, leaving 10 bases between. Germline lookup yields CDR1 SGHTA and CDR2 FQGNSA. CDR3 DNA: TGTGCCAGCAGCAGGGAGGGGGATTCACCCCTCCACTTT. Protein: CASSREGDSPLHF.

The chain has TRBV4-1 and TRBJ2-1, with D possibly matching TRBD2 (6 bases). V lost 7 bases and J lost 1, with 17 bases in between. The CDR3 has 16 amino acids. The V gene's germline CDR1 is MGHRA and CDR2 YSYEKL. DNA for the CDR3: TGCGCCAGCACTCCCAAGGGGCGGGGATCCTACAATGAGCAGTTCTTC. Protein sequence: CASTPKGRGSYNEQFF.